Listed below are T cell receptor beta chains from one sample, sequenced in a study of blood T cell repertoires in COVID-19. Assay: immunoSEQ multiplex PCR; the TCRdb copy retains only in-frame clones and omits some. The sample contains 150,000 to 200,000 clones, around 86% of which appear only once. Source material: PBMCs or T cells enriched from blood (not recorded which). The receptor source for this set is a woman aged 40 to 50 in a cohort exposed to, infected with or recovered from COVID-19 (not recorded which). Each CDR3 is given with its conserved first and last residue. The order of the fields is V gene, J gene, D gene, clone size, CDR3 protein, CDR3 DNA. A D gene is named only where the DNA matches it firmly. Only some rows state a clone size, as once, few, many or a class for expanded clones.

V gene: TRBV14
J gene: TRBJ2-3
D gene: TRBD2
clone size: NA
CDR3 protein: CASSQLPGLAGGSDTQYF
CDR3 DNA: TGTGCCAGCAGCCAACTTCCGGGACTAGCGGGAGGGTCAGATACGCAGTATTTT

V gene: TRBV4-1
J gene: TRBJ1-1
D gene: NA
clone size: NA
CDR3 protein: CASSPWGVNTEAFF
CDR3 DNA: TGCGCCAGCAGCCCGTGGGGGGTGAACACTGAAGCTTTCTTT

V gene: TRBV4-1
J gene: TRBJ1-1
D gene: TRBD1
clone size: once
CDR3 protein: CASSHGWTGGNTEAFF
CDR3 DNA: TGCGCCAGCAGCCACGGCTGGACAGGGGGGAACACTGAAGCTTTCTTT

V gene: TRBV20-1
J gene: TRBJ2-5
D gene: NA
clone size: NA
CDR3 protein: CSGTVQETQYF
CDR3 DNA: TGCAGTGGGACAGTTCAAGAGACCCAGTACTTC

V gene: TRBV10-3
J gene: TRBJ2-7
D gene: TRBD1
clone size: NA
CDR3 protein: CAISGSSTGTYEQYF
CDR3 DNA: TGTGCCATCAGTGGAAGTTCGACAGGGACCTACGAGCAGTACTTC

V gene: TRBV19
J gene: TRBJ2-5
D gene: TRBD2
clone size: NA
CDR3 protein: CASRPRGAGETQYF
CDR3 DNA: TGTGCCAGTAGGCCGCGGGGGGCCGGGGAGACCCAGTACTTC

V gene: TRBV28
J gene: TRBJ1-1
D gene: NA
clone size: NA
CDR3 protein: CASSFRGEVGAFF
CDR3 DNA: TGTGCCAGCAGTTTTCGGGGTGAGGTCGGGGCTTTCTTT

V gene: TRBV25-1
J gene: TRBJ1-2
D gene: NA
clone size: NA
CDR3 protein: CASSPGGANYGYTF
CDR3 DNA: TGTGCCAGCAGTCCCGGGGGAGCTAACTATGGCTACACCTTC

V gene: TRBV19
J gene: TRBJ1-1
D gene: NA
clone size: NA
CDR3 protein: CASSPRGGAPTEAFF
CDR3 DNA: TGTGCCAGTAGTCCCCGGGGGGGGGCGCCCACTGAAGCTTTCTTT

V gene: TRBV5-1
J gene: TRBJ2-3
D gene: NA
clone size: NA
CDR3 protein: CASSFLGASTDTQYF
CDR3 DNA: TGCGCCAGCAGCTTTTTAGGAGCTAGCACAGATACGCAGTATTTT

V gene: TRBV13
J gene: TRBJ2-3
D gene: TRBD1
clone size: once
CDR3 protein: CASSSGRTGGTDTQYF
CDR3 DNA: TGTGCCAGCAGCTCGGGGCGGACAGGGGGGACAGATACGCAGTATTTT

V gene: TRBV6-1
J gene: TRBJ2-6
D gene: TRBD1
clone size: NA
CDR3 protein: CASSDMTGGRYRSGANVLTF
CDR3 DNA: TGTGCCAGCAGTGATATGACAGGGGGCAGGTACAGGTCTGGGGCCAACGTCCTGACTTTC

V gene: TRBV9
J gene: TRBJ2-7
D gene: TRBD2
clone size: NA
CDR3 protein: CASSLGGEQYF
CDR3 DNA: TGTGCCAGCAGCCTGGGAGGGGAGCAGTACTTC